A selection of T cell receptor beta chains follows, all from one sample in a study of vaccination and CD4 T cells after COVID-19. TCRdb reprocessed the PCR reads via MiXCR and lists one record per CDR3 protein. The sample carries about 17,000 distinct CDR3 sequences, roughly 60% recorded once. Antigen specificity for these receptors is unknown. Sequencing was done on a sample of CD4+ T cells from blood, cultured in vitro. Every receptor here comes from a human donor who had recovered from COVID-19. Each CDR3 is given with its conserved first and last residue. The D gene is left open where the match is weak. Clone size is shown for a subset of rows, as once, few, many or a class of expanded clone.

clone_size j_call d_call v_call cdr3_nt cdr3_aa
few TRBJ1-2 TRBD1 TRBV20-1 TGCAGTGCTAGAGACATCACAGGGGACTATGGCTACACCTTC CSARDITGDYGYTF
NA TRBJ2-7 TRBD2 TRBV7-9 TGTGCCAGCAGCTTATGGCTAGCGGGGGGGCCGGGCGAGCAGTACTTC CASSLWLAGGPGEQYF
few TRBJ1-2 TRBD1 TRBV24-1 TGTGCCACCAGTGATTCAGGGGGCCTGGATTATGGCTACACCTTC CATSDSGGLDYGYTF
NA TRBJ2-5 TRBD1 TRBV12-3/TRBV12-4 TGTGCCAGCAAGGTCTTTGGGGGGACAGGGGGCCGAGAGACCCAGTACTTC CASKVFGGTGGRETQYF
NA TRBJ2-7 NA TRBV7-2 TGTGCCAGCAGCTTTGATAGGACTACCCGCGAGCAGTACTTC CASSFDRTTREQYF
NA TRBJ1-6 TRBD1 TRBV6-1 TGTGCCAGCACCACCGGGACAGGGAGGATCAATTCACCCCTCCACTTT CASTTGTGRINSPLHF
NA TRBJ2-1 TRBD1 TRBV20-1 TGCAGTGCACCCCACAGGGGGTTATCCAATGAGCAGTTCTTC CSAPHRGLSNEQFF
NA TRBJ2-3 NA TRBV7-3 TGTGCCAGCAGCTTAGTGAGCGGGGATACGCAGTATTTT CASSLVSGDTQYF
few TRBJ2-5 TRBD1 TRBV7-8 TGTGCCAGCAGCTTAGATCCAGGGGGCCAAGAGACCCAGTACTTC CASSLDPGGQETQYF
NA TRBJ2-5 TRBD2 TRBV20-1 TGCAGTGCTAGAGATATTACACTAGCGGGGCGCCAAGAGACCCAGTACTTC CSARDITLAGRQETQYF
NA TRBJ2-3 NA TRBV20-1 TGCAGTGCTGAGGGGGGCAGGTCTCGCACAGATACGCAGTATTTT CSAEGGRSRTDTQYF
few TRBJ2-7 TRBD2 TRBV7-2 TGTGCCAGCAGCTTAGATGGCGGGAGGGCTTACGAGCAGTACTTC CASSLDGGRAYEQYF
NA TRBJ2-7 TRBD2 TRBV11-3 TGTGCCAGCAGCTTAGGACTAGCGGACTACGAGCAGTACTTC CASSLGLADYEQYF
NA TRBJ1-5 NA TRBV15 TGTGCCACCAGCAGCTTCCCCGGGTTTGGGCAGCCCCAGCATTTT CATSSFPGFGQPQHF
few TRBJ2-1 TRBD1 TRBV27 TGTGCCAGCAAGGGACAGGGCTCCTACAATGAGCAGTTCTTC CASKGQGSYNEQFF
NA TRBJ2-1 TRBD2 TRBV19 TGTGCCAGTAGTATAGGGACTAGCTCCTACAATGAGCAGTTCTTC CASSIGTSSYNEQFF
NA TRBJ2-7 TRBD2 TRBV27 TGTGCCAGCAGTCTAGCGGGACCCTACGAGCAGTACTTC CASSLAGPYEQYF
NA TRBJ1-1 NA TRBV6-1 TGTGCCAGCACTATAAGCACTGAAGCTTTCTTT CASTISTEAFF
NA TRBJ2-1 TRBD1 TRBV24-1 TGTGCCACCAGTGACCGGGACAGGGGTACCTACAATGAGCAGTTCTTC CATSDRDRGTYNEQFF
NA TRBJ2-7 NA TRBV2 TGTGCCATCGGACAGAGACTTTACGAGCAGTACTTC CAIGQRLYEQYF
few TRBJ1-5 TRBD1 TRBV7-2 TGTGCCAGCAGCCGCCGGACAGGACTTAATCAGCCCCAGCATTTT CASSRRTGLNQPQHF
NA TRBJ1-5 NA TRBV7-2 TGTGCCAGCAGCTCGGACTGGAATCAGCCCCAGCATTTT CASSSDWNQPQHF
few TRBJ2-5 TRBD2 TRBV20-1 TGCAGTGCTAGAGATCGGCTAGCGGGGGGCGGGCAAGAGACCCAGTACTTC CSARDRLAGGGQETQYF
few TRBJ2-4 NA TRBV20-1 TGCAGTGCTAGGGGGACATTGAAAAACATTCAGTACTTC CSARGTLKNIQYF
NA TRBJ1-5 NA TRBV2 TGTGCCAGCAGTGAAGACAGAGGGCGCAATCAGCCCCAGCATTTT CASSEDRGRNQPQHF
NA TRBJ1-6 TRBD1 TRBV20-1 TGCAGTGCTAGAGGGGGACAGGGAGAAAATTCACCCCTCCACTTT CSARGGQGENSPLHF
NA TRBJ2-1 NA TRBV30 TGTGCCTGGAGTACATGGGGACATCACAATGAGCAGTTCTTC CAWSTWGHHNEQFF
once TRBJ2-3 NA TRBV4-1 TGCGCCAGCAGCCAAGTGAAGAATACGCAGTATTTT CASSQVKNTQYF
NA TRBJ2-7 NA TRBV4-2 TGTGCCAGCAGCCATGGGGGTCCCGGACTGCGGGAGCAGTACTTC CASSHGGPGLREQYF
NA TRBJ2-3 TRBD2 TRBV27 TGTGCCAGCAGTTTTGGACTAGCGGGAGCCGGGCGAAAATTGACAGATACGCAGTATTTT CASSFGLAGAGRKLTDTQYF
NA TRBJ2-2 TRBD2 TRBV29-1 TGCAGCGTGAAGACAATTATAGCGGGAGCGACCGGGGAGCTGTTTTTT CSVKTIIAGATGELFF
few TRBJ2-3 NA TRBV27 TGTGCCGCCACAATTCGGTCTCGGACCGTCACAGATACGCAGTATTTT CAATIRSRTVTDTQYF
NA TRBJ2-7 TRBD2 TRBV6-2/TRBV6-3 TGTGCCAGCAGTTACTCGGGACTCGGAGCGGGAGAGGTCGAGCAGTACTTC CASSYSGLGAGEVEQYF
NA TRBJ2-1 TRBD2 TRBV6-1 TGTGCCAGCAGCCACCTAGCGGGGAGAACCTACAATGAGCAGTTCTTC CASSHLAGRTYNEQFF
few TRBJ1-1 NA TRBV20-1 TGCAGTGCTAGACCGTTTGGGGGCTTGTACACTGAAGCTTTCTTT CSARPFGGLYTEAFF
NA TRBJ2-2 NA TRBV6-1 TGTGCCAGCAGGGGGGACTTACTCGGGGCCGGGGAGCTGTTTTTT CASRGDLLGAGELFF
few TRBJ2-7 NA TRBV20-1 TGCAGTGCCCTCCCGGGGCCATACGAGCAGTACTTC CSALPGPYEQYF
NA TRBJ1-5 NA TRBV27 TGTGCCAGCAGTCCGCGTTGGGGGGGTTATCAGCCCCAGCATTTT CASSPRWGGYQPQHF
NA TRBJ2-2 TRBD1 TRBV7-8 TGTGCCAGCAGCAGAGAAGGGACAGGGGTAGGGTACACCGGGGAGCTGTTTTTT CASSREGTGVGYTGELFF
NA TRBJ2-7 NA TRBV5-8 TGTGCCAGCAGTAAATACCCACAGGGTTCCTACGAGCAGTACTTC CASSKYPQGSYEQYF
NA TRBJ2-2 TRBD2 TRBV14 TGTGCCAGCAGCCTCAGGACTAGCGCGAACACCGGGGAGCTGTTTTTT CASSLRTSANTGELFF
NA TRBJ1-5 TRBD1 TRBV19 TGTGCCAGTAGTATAAATTTGGACAGGGTAGAACAGCCCCAGCATTTT CASSINLDRVEQPQHF
NA TRBJ2-3 NA TRBV5-4 TGTGCCAGCAGACAGGAGGGTATCACAGATACGCAGTATTTT CASRQEGITDTQYF
NA TRBJ2-5 NA TRBV6-5 TGTGCCAGCAGTTACTCGAGTAACCCCCCGGGTCGGTGGACCCAGTACTTC CASSYSSNPPGRWTQYF
few TRBJ1-5 NA TRBV20-1 TGCAGTGCTCCGGCGACCGATGGGAATCAGCCCCAGCATTTT CSAPATDGNQPQHF
NA TRBJ1-1 TRBD1 TRBV19 TGTGCCACCACGTGGGGACAGGGGACCTTTAACACTGAAGCTTTCTTT CATTWGQGTFNTEAFF
NA TRBJ2-3 TRBD2 TRBV10-2 TGCGCCAGCAGTGACCCTAGCGGGAGGGCCATAGTGAATCCGTATTTT CASSDPSGRAIVNPYF
NA TRBJ2-5 TRBD2 TRBV6-5 TGTGCCAGCAGTTATGCGGGGGTCCAAGAGACCCAGTACTTC CASSYAGVQETQYF
NA TRBJ2-3 NA TRBV15 TGTGCCACCAGCAGAGATACGGAGACAGATACGCAGTATTTT CATSRDTETDTQYF
NA TRBJ1-5 NA TRBV30 TGTGCCTGGAGTTCAGGGGAACAGCCCCAGCATTTT CAWSSGEQPQHF
NA TRBJ2-1 NA TRBV7-2 TGTGCCAGCAGCTTAGACGCATACAATGAGCAGTTCTTC CASSLDAYNEQFF
NA TRBJ2-3 NA TRBV20-1 TGCAGTGCTAGCGGGGACACAGATACGCAGTATTTT CSASGDTDTQYF